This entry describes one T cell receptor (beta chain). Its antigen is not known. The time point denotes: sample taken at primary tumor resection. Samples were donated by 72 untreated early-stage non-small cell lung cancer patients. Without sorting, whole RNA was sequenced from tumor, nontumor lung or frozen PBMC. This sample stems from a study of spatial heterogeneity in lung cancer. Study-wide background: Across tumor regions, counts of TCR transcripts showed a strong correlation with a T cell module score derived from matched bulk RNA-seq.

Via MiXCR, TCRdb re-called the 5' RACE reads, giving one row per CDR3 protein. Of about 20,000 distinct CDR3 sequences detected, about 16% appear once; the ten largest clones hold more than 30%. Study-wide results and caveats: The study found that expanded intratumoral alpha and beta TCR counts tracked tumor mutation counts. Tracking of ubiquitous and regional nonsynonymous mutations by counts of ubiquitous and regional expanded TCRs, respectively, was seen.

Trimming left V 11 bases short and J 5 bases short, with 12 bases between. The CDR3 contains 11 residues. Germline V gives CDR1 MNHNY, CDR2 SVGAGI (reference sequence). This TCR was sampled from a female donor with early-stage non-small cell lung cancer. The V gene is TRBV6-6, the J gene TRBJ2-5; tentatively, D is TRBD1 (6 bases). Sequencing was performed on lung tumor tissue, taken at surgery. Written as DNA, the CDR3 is TGTGCCGTAGGGGGACCTGAGACCCAGTACTTC. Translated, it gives CAVGGPETQYF.